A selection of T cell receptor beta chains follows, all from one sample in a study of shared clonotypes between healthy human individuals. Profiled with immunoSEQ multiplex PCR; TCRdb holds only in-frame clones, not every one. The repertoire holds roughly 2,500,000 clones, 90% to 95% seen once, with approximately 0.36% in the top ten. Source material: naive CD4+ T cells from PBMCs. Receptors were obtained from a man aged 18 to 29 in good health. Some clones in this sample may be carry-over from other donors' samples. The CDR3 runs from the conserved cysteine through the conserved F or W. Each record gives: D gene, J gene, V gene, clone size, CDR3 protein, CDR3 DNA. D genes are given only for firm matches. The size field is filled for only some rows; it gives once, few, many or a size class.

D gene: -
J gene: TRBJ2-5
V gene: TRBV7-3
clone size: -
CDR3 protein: CASSLRGVETQYF
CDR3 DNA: TGTGCCAGCAGCTTAAGGGGAGTGGAGACCCAGTACTTC

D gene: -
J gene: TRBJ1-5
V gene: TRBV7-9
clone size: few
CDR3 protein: CASSFGRQPQHF
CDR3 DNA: TGTGCCAGCAGCTTCGGCCGTCAGCCCCAGCATTTT

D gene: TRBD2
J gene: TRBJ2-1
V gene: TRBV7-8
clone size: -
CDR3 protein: CASSFGTSFFSEQFF
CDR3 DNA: TGTGCCAGCAGCTTTGGGACTAGTTTCTTCAGTGAGCAGTTCTTC

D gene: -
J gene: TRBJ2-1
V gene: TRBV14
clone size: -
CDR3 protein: CTSSQDLYNEQFF
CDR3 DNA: TGTACCAGCAGCCAAGATTTGTACAATGAGCAGTTCTTC

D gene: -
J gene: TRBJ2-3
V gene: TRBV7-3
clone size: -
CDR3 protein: CASSLRAATSTDTQYF
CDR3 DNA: TGTGCCAGCAGCTTAAGGGCAGCCACAAGCACAGATACGCAGTATTTT

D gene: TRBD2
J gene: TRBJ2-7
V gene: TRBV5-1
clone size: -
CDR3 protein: CASSLGLAGETEQYF
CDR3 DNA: TGCGCCAGCAGCTTGGGGCTAGCGGGGGAGACCGAGCAGTACTTC

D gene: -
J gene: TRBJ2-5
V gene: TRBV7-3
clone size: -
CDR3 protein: CASSLRAGEETQYF
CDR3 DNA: TGTGCCAGCAGCTTAAGGGCAGGAGAAGAGACCCAGTACTTC

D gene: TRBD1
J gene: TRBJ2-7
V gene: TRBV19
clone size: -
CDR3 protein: CASTPGQGQSEQYF
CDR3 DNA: TGTGCCAGTACCCCGGGACAGGGCCAAAGCGAGCAGTACTTC

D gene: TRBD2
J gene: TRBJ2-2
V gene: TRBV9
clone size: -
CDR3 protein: CASGRTSGSKNTGELFF
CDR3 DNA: TGTGCCAGCGGACGGACTAGCGGGAGTAAGAACACCGGGGAGCTGTTTTTT

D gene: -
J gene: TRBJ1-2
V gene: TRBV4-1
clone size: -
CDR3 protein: CASSHVVSPGTNYGYTF
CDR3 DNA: TGCGCCAGCAGCCACGTTGTCTCGCCAGGGACTAACTATGGCTACACCTTC

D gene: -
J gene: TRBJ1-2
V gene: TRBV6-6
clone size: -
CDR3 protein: CASRRTVGYTF
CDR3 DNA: TGTGCCAGCAGACGGACAGTTGGCTACACCTTC